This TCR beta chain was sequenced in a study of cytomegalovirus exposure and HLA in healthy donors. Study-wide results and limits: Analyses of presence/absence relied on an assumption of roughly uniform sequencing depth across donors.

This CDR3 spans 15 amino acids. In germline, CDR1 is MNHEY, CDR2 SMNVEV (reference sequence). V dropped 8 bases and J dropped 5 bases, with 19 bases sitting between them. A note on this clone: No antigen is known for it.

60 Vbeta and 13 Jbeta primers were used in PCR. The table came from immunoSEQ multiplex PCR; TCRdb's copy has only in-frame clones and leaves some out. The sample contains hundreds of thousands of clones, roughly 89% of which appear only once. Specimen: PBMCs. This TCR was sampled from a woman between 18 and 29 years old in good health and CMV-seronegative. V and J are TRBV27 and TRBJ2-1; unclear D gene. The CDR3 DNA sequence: TGTGCCAGCCCGTTCTCGAGTTTAACGAACAATGAGCAGTTCTTC. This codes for CASPFSSLTNNEQFF.